The source of this TCR beta chain is a study of technical replicates of blood from four donors. Sequenced by immunoSEQ multiplex PCR; TCRdb stores in-frame clones only, minus some. The data hold roughly 50,000 clones, with 93% observed a single time. The sequenced sample was PBMCs. This clonotype was obtained from a human donor in good health. Some clones in this sample may be carry-over from other donors' samples.

CDR3 protein: CASSPGQRQESYGYTF. In DNA form, the CDR3 reads TGTGCCAGCTCACCGGGTCAAAGACAGGAAAGCTATGGCTACACCTTC. The chain employs TRBV18 and TRBJ1-2, with a tentative D call TRBD1 (6 bases). Germline V gives CDR1 KGHSH, CDR2 LQKENI. Trimming left V 3 bases short and J 4 bases short, with 18 bases between. This CDR3 has 16 residues.